This TCR beta chain was profiled in a study of T cells in Graves' hyperthyroidism and ophthalmopathy (dated by TCRdb to between 2018 and 2020). Some background on the complete study: Peripheral blood was collected at initial diagnosis, before any treatment. The 80 to 100 discovery patients were randomly divided into training and test sets at a 7:3 ratio. Prospective prediction of ophthalmopathy was tested in an independent validation cohort consisting of 18 hyperthyroidism patients and some 16 patients who later progressed to ophthalmopathy. To identify TCR V-J signatures that set the groups apart, the researchers used a discovery cohort of about a hundred patients, made up of 43 with Graves' ophthalmopathy and approximately 57 with stable Graves' hyperthyroidism. TCR Vbeta CDR3 sequencing of 135 peripheral blood samples (43 ophthalmopathy, under 80 hyperthyroidism and approximately 17 progressor patients) is reported in the paper. In several Graves' hyperthyroidism patients, the study also compared T-cell repertoires from thyroid tissue with T-cell repertoires from blood. After sampling, hyperthyroidism patients received methimazole starting at 30 mg daily, and ophthalmopathy patients received high-dose intravenous methylprednisolone.

The TCR beta CDR3 regions were amplified from the RNA transcripts. The first round of RT-PCR for the TCR CDR3 was performed with the HTBI primer set and the Qiagen OneStep RT-PCR kit. A second multiplex PCR round built the libraries, followed by size selection and purification. The libraries were sequenced on an Illumina HiSeq2000 using paired-end 100 bp reads. The authors processed their data as follows. Raw data were processed with SOAPnuke, discarding reads with adapters, uncalled bases, mean Phred below 15, or no exact constant-primer or identifier match. COPE v1.2.5 was used to merge high-quality paired reads, and clonotypes were defined as unique nucleotide sequences. MiTCR v1.1 was used to align clonotypes to the IMGT TRBV, TRBD and TRBJ reference segments. Analysis was restricted to V-J combinations with a frequency above 0.0001, which covered roughly 99% of repertoires. The TCS score was defined as the ratio of F50 (clonal expansion) to E x V (chaos), calculated using BLOSUM62-based TCRdist between CDR3 peptides within each V-J. Welch's t-statistics and random forest reduced around 520 V-J features to 10 to 15, which were used in a naive Bayes classifier (R e1071). TCRdb redid the processing of the public reads, applying fastp at Q25 and MiXCR, and retained in-frame beta chains. Each CDR3 protein appears once, grouped with its most common genes and DNA. The V and J calls come from TCRdb's annotation, not from the publication. This sample lists more than 300,000 distinct CDR3 sequences; 13% were detected once. About 9.1% of the sample comes from the top ten.

Broad study findings and their caveats: Sample size was not statistically predetermined, and investigators were not blinded to group allocation. Most expanded thyroid clonotypes (frequency above 0.001) were also detected in blood, suggesting blood repertoires may reflect thyroid immune responses. A model built on a 13 V-J signature distinguished ophthalmopathy from stable hyperthyroidism, reaching over 85% sensitivity and 81.08% specificity in cross-validation and 80%/75% in testing. In validation, the model predicted progression to ophthalmopathy a median of about 5.9 months before onset, with over 55% sensitivity and about 75% specificity.

A patient counted as having stable Graves' hyperthyroidism if no progression to ophthalmopathy occurred over 18 months of follow-up. Hyperthyroidism patients were aged 18 to 65 years and newly diagnosed, with disease duration of less than 2 months. The study excluded patients with uncontrolled infections, other autoimmune diseases, pregnancy or lactation. Diagnoses were based on clinical symptoms, serum thyroxine and TRAb, thyroid ultrasound and orbital computed tomography. PBMCs were isolated from 7.5 to 10 ml of fresh peripheral blood by Ficoll-Paque density gradient centrifugation. Total RNA was extracted using Trizol reagent, and RNA quality was assessed on an Agilent 2100 Bioanalyzer. In this sample, this clonotype turned up many times. Its antigen has not been determined. Base quality data are lacking; no much larger clone is found one base away. Via the germline V gene, CDR1 is MDHEN and CDR2 SYDVKM. V drops 10 bases and J drops 0 bases, leaving 9 bases in between. Spanning cysteine to phenylalanine, the CDR3 consists of 13 amino acids. The entry retains the CDR3 DNA only, 39 bases that are in frame from base 1.

The clonotype originates from a woman aged 18-30 years with Graves' hyperthyroidism. The specimen sequenced was blood. This sequence uses TRBV28 and TRBJ1-4; the D segment could be TRBD1, given 6 matching bases. The DNA is TGTGCCACCCGGACAGCAACTAATGAAAAACTGTTTTTT. This is translated as CATRTATNEKLFF.